Only one count was recorded for the clone carrying this T cell receptor beta chain. CDR1 and CDR2 (germline): MNHEY, SVGAGI. V was clipped by 2 bases and J by 4 bases; unmatched bases: 8. CDR3 length equals 15 residues. This sample stems from a study of blood T cell repertoires in COVID-19. The overall study: Samples taken during acute and convalescent COVID-19 were collected in the United States, Italy and Spain. The cDNA or gDNA used as material had been derived from T cells, B-cell-depleted T cells, or PBMCs.

Under the authors' procedure: Amplifying reference gene primers gave estimates of nucleated cell counts. The assay was immunoSEQ multiplex PCR, and TCRdb's table has in-frame clones only and misses some. D and trimming were read from the DNA, whereas the V and J calls and clone size are those reported in that table. The data show around 250,000 clones, with about 87% seen just once and more than 8.5% held by the top ten. The chain is built from TRBV6-5 and TRBJ2-7, with 7 bases lining up with TRBD1. This clonotype originated in a woman in her 70s with COVID-19, enrolled during active disease. Source material: peripheral blood. Here the CDR3 reads CASSYVRDSSYEQYF. The CDR3 DNA sequence: TGTGCCAGCAGTTACGTCCGGGACAGTTCGTACGAGCAGTACTTC.